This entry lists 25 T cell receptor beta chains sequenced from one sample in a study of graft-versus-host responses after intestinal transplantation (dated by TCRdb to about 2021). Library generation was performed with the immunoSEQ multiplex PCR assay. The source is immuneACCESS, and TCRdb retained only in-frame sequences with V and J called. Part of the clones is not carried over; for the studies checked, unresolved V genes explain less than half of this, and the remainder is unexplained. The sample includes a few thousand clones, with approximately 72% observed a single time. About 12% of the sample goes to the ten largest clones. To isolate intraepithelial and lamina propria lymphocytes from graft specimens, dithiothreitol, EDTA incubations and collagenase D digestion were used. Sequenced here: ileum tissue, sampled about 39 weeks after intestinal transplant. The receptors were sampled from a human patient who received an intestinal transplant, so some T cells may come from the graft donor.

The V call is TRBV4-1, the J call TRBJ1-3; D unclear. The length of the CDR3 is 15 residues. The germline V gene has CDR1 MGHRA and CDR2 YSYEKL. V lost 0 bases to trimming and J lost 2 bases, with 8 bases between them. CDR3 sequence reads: CASSQDIRAGNTIYF. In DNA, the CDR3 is TGCGCCAGCAGCCAAGATATCCGGGCTGGAAACACCATATATTTT.

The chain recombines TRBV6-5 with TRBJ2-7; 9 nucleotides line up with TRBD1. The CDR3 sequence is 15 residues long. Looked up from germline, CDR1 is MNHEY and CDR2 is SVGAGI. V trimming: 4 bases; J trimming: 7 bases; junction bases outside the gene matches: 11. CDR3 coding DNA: TGTGCCAGCAGTTCCGCCGGGACAGGGATATGGGAGCAGTACTTC. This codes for CASSSAGTGIWEQYF.

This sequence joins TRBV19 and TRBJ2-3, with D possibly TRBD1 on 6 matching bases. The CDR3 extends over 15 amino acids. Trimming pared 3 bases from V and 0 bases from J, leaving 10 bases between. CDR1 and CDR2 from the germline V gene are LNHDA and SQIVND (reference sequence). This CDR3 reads CASSIRGSSTDTQYF. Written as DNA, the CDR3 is TGTGCCAGTAGTATCAGGGGTTCTAGCACAGATACGCAGTATTTT.

The CDR3 nucleotides are TGTGCCAGCAGTGAAGAGGAGGGAGGCTATGGCTACACCTTC. This codes for CASSEEEGGYGYTF. This chain joins TRBV6-4 and TRBJ1-2; D gene ambiguous. Germline CDR1 reads MRHNA; CDR2 reads SNTAGT. The CDR3 is made up of 14 amino acids. Deletions cut 3 bases from V and 4 bases from J, with 12 bases between.

The CDR3 loop is CASGRTGVALGKNTEAFF. In DNA form, the CDR3 reads TGTGCCAGCGGCCGAACAGGGGTCGCTTTAGGGAAGAACACTGAAGCTTTCTTT. The chain recombines TRBV7-9 with TRBJ1-1; TRBD1 agrees at 7 bases. The J segment lost 1 base and the V segment lost 8 bases, leaving 19 bases of the junction unmatched. The CDR3 loop spans 18 amino acids. Germline V gene data show CDR1 as SEHNR and CDR2 as FQNEAQ (reference sequence).

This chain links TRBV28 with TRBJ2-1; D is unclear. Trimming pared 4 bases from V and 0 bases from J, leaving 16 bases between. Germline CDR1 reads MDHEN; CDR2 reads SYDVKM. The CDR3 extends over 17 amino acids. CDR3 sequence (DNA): TGTGCCAGCAGTTACTTCTTCCGGGTGAGCTCCTACAATGAGCAGTTCTTC. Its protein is CASSYFFRVSSYNEQFF.

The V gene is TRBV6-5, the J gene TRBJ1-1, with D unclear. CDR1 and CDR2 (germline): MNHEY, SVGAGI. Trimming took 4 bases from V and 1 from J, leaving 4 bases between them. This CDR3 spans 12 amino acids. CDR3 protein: CASSSGNTEAFF. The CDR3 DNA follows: TGTGCCAGCAGTTCAGGGAACACTGAAGCTTTCTTT.

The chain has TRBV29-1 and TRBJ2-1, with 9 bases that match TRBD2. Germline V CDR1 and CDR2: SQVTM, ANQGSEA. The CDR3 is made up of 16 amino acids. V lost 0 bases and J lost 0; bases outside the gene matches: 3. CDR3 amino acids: CSVEEGGGDSYNEQFF. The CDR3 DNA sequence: TGCAGCGTTGAAGAAGGCGGGGGGGACTCCTACAATGAGCAGTTCTTC.

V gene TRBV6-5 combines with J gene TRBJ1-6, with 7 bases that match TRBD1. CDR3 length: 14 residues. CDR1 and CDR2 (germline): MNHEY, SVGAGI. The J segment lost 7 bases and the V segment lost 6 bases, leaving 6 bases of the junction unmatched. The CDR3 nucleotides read TGTGCCAGCAGCGTAGACAGGGTCAATTCACCCCTCCACTTT. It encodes CASSVDRVNSPLHF.

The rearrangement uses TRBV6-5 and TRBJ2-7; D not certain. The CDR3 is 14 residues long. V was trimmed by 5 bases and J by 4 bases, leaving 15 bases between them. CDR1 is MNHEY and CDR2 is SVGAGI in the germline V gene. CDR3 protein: CASSTALEAYEQYF. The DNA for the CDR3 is TGTGCCAGCAGTACCGCCCTTGAGGCTTACGAGCAGTACTTC.

The CDR3 here is CASSVSGGRTLGVSYEQYF. The CDR3 bases are TGTGCCAGCAGCGTTTCCGGCGGGAGGACCCTGGGGGTTTCCTACGAGCAGTACTTC. The chain is built from TRBV9 and TRBJ2-5; 8 nucleotides agree with TRBD2. Near its end, the DNA agrees better with TRBJ2-7, so the J call may be wrong. CDR1 and CDR2 (germline): SGDLS, YYNGEE. The CDR3 has 19 amino acids.

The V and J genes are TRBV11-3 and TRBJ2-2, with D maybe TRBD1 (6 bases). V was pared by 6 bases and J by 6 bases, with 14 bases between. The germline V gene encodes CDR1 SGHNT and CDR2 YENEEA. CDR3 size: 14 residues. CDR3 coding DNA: TGTGCCAGCAGGGGAACAGGGTTACCCGGGGAGCTGTTTTTT. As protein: CASRGTGLPGELFF. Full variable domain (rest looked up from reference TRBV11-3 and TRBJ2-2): EAGVVQSPRYKIIEKKQPVAFWCNPISGHNTLYWYLQNLGQGPELLIRYENEEAVDDSQLPKDRFSAERLKGVDSTLKIQPAELGDSAVYLCASRGTGLPGELFFGEGSRLTVL.

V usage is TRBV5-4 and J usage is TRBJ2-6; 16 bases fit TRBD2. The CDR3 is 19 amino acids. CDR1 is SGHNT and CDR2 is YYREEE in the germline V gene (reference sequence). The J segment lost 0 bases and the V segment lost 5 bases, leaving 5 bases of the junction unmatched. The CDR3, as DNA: TGTGCCAGCAGGTGGGGACTAGCGGGAGGGCCCTCTGGGGCCAACGTCCTGACTTTC. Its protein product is CASRWGLAGGPSGANVLTF.

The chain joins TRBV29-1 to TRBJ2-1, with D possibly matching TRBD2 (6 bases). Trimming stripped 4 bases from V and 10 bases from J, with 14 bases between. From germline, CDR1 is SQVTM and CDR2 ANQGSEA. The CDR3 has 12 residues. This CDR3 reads CSVGQFGGEQFF. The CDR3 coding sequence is TGCAGCGTTGGGCAGTTCGGAGGGGAGCAGTTCTTC.

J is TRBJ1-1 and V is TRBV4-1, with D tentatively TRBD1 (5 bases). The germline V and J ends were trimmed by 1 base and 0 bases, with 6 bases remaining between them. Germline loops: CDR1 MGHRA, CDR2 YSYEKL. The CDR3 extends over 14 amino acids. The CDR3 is CASSQGQLNTEAFF. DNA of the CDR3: TGCGCCAGCAGCCAAGGACAGTTGAACACTGAAGCTTTCTTT.

The CDR3 DNA reads TGTGCCAGTAGTATAGGGGACAGGGGGAACACTGAAGCTTTCTTT. Translation: CASSIGDRGNTEAFF. V is TRBV19 and J is TRBJ1-1; 10 bases match TRBD1. This CDR3 region has 15 residues. V lost 1 base to trimming and J lost 1 base; unmatched junction nucleotides: 0. The germline V gene has CDR1 LNHDA and CDR2 SQIVND (reference sequence).

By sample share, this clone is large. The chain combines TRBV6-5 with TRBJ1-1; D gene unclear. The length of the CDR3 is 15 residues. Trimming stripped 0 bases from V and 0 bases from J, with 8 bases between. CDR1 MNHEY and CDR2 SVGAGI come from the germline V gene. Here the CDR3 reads CASSYSGSMNTEAFF. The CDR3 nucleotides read TGTGCCAGCAGTTACTCGGGGAGCATGAACACTGAAGCTTTCTTT.

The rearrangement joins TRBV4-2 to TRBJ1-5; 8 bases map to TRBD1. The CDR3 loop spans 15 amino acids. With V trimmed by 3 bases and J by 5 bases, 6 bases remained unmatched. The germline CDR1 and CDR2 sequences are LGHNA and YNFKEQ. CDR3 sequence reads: CASSQETGGDQPQHF. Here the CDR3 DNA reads TGTGCCAGCAGCCAGGAAACAGGGGGGGATCAGCCCCAGCATTTT.

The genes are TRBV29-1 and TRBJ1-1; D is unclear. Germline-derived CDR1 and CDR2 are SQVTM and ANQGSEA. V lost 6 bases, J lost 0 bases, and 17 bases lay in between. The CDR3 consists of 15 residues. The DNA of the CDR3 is TGCAGCGTCGGTTGGGCGCGGGTTGTGAACACTGAAGCTTTCTTT. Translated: CSVGWARVVNTEAFF.

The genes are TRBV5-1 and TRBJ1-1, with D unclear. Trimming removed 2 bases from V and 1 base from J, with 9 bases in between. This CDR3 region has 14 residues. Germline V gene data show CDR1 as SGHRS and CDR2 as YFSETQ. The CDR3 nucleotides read TGCGCCAGCAGCTTCCTCGCGAGGAACACTGAAGCTTTCTTT. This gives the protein CASSFLARNTEAFF.

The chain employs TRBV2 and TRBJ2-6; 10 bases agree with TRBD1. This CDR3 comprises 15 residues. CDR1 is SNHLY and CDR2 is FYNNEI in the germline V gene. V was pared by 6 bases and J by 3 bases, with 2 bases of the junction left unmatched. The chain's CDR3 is CASSGQGVGANVLTF. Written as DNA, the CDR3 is TGTGCCAGCAGCGGACAGGGGGTTGGGGCCAACGTCCTGACTTTC.

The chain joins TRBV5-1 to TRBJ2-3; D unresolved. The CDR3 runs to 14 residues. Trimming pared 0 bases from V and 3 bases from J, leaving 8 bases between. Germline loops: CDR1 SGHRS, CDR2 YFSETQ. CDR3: CASSLAPGTDTQYF. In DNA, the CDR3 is TGCGCCAGCAGCTTGGCCCCCGGTACAGATACGCAGTATTTT.

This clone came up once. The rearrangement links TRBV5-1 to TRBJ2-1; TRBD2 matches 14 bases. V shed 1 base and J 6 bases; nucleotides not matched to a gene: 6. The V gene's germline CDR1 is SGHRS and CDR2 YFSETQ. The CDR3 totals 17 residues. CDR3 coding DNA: TGCGCCAGCAGCTTGCCAGGGACTAGCGGGGGAGGCAATGAGCAGTTCTTC. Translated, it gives CASSLPGTSGGGNEQFF.

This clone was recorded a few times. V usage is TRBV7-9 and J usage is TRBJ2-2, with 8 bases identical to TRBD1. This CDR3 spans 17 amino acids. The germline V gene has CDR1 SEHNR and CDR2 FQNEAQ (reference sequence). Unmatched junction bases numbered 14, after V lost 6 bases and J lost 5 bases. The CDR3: CASRPPLGTGGTGELFF. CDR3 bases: TGTGCCAGCAGACCCCCCTTGGGGACAGGAGGGACCGGGGAGCTGTTTTTT.

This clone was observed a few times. This CDR3 is CASSPGQGRPEAFF. CDR3 nucleotides: TGTGCCAGCAGCCCGGGACAGGGGAGGCCTGAAGCTTTCTTT. The J gene is TRBJ1-1, the V gene TRBV11-2; 10 positions agree with TRBD1. Germline-derived CDR1 and CDR2 are SGHAT and FQNNGV. The V segment lost 5 bases and the J segment 6 bases; nucleotides outside the gene matches: 6. The CDR3 contains 14 residues.